This TCR beta chain was found in a study of spatial heterogeneity in lung cancer. Turning to the study itself: Raw sequencing reads included, on average, more than eight appearances of each unique TCR and UMI combination. Whole-study results and caveats: Tumoral mutation counts were tracked by counts of expanded intratumoral alpha and beta TCRs.

A word on this clonotype: Its target is unknown.

One entry per CDR3 protein results from TCRdb running MiXCR on the 5' RACE reads. In the table there are roughly 10,000 distinct CDR3 sequences, approximately 12% of which are singletons. V dropped 8 bases and J dropped 4 bases, with 11 bases sitting between them. In germline, CDR1 is MNHEY, CDR2 SVGEGT. This CDR3 has 12 residues. Time point noted: sample taken at primary tumor resection. The source is a female donor with early-stage non-small cell lung cancer. Sequencing used lung tumor tissue, obtained at surgery. This chain joins TRBV6-2 or TRBV6-3 and TRBJ1-1; no reliable D call. The CDR3 here is CASEDRGTEAFF. CDR3 DNA: TGTGCCAGCGAAGATCGGGGCACTGAAGCTTTCTTT.